Listed below are T cell receptor beta chains from one sample, sequenced in a study of T cell responses to AZD1222 COVID-19 vaccine. Sequencing used immunoSEQ multiplex PCR; TCRdb keeps in-frame clones, though not all of them. The repertoire includes 120,000 or so clones, under 85% of them detected once, and about 6.2% sits in the top ten. Sequenced material: peripheral blood, taken on day 0 of AZD1222 vaccination. These TCRs come from an adult in good health. Each CDR3 is given with its conserved first and last residue. The D gene is left open where the match is weak. Size tells how often a clone was seen (once, few, many) or the class of an expanded clone, and some rows leave it out.

TRBJ1-3 - - TRBV27 CASRDSPTGNTIYF TGTGCCAGCAGGGACAGCCCCACTGGAAACACCATATATTTT
TRBJ2-7 - TRBD1 TRBV2 CASLVQGAYEQYF TGTGCCAGCCTGGTCCAGGGGGCCTACGAGCAGTACTTC
TRBJ1-2 - - TRBV27 CASGQRNSGGYTF TGTGCCAGCGGCCAGCGGAACTCGGGTGGCTACACCTTC
TRBJ1-6 - - TRBV5-1 CASSFLGDKNSPLHF TGCGCCAGCAGCTTCCTAGGGGATAAAAATTCACCCCTCCACTTT
TRBJ1-1 - - TRBV27 CASSWTVNTEAFF TGTGCCAGCAGTTGGACAGTGAACACTGAAGCTTTCTTT
TRBJ1-2 - TRBD1 TRBV27 CASSVNRGSYGYTF TGTGCCAGCAGTGTGAACAGGGGATCCTATGGCTACACCTTC
TRBJ2-7 - TRBD1 TRBV2 CASRDRLYEQYF TGTGCCAGCCGGGACAGACTCTACGAGCAGTACTTC
TRBJ1-3 - - TRBV6-6 CASSQNQLRASGNTIYF TGTGCCAGCAGTCAGAACCAACTAAGAGCCTCGGGAAACACCATATATTTT
TRBJ2-7 - - TRBV18 CASSPLSGEQYF TGTGCCAGCTCACCACTATCGGGCGAGCAGTACTTC
TRBJ2-1 - TRBD2 TRBV27 CARATGGPRNEQFF TGTGCCAGAGCAACGGGGGGGCCGAGGAATGAGCAGTTCTTC
TRBJ1-1 - - TRBV6-5 CASSQTPQGRAFF TGTGCCAGCAGCCAGACCCCACAGGGCAGAGCTTTCTTT
TRBJ2-3 - TRBD2 TRBV6-4 CASSPSGGATDTQYF TGTGCCAGCAGCCCAAGCGGGGGGGCCACAGATACGCAGTATTTT
TRBJ2-5 - - TRBV4-1 CASSQTASWETQYF TGCGCCAGCAGCCAAACAGCGAGCTGGGAGACCCAGTACTTC
TRBJ1-3 - - TRBV28 CASSGSGNTIYF TGTGCCAGCAGTGGGAGTGGAAACACCATATATTTT
TRBJ2-7 - - TRBV30 CAWNRDLGREQYF TGTGCCTGGAACCGGGATCTGGGGCGCGAGCAGTACTTC
TRBJ2-1 - TRBD2 TRBV5-8 CASSLGTSGGNNEQFF TGTGCCAGCAGCTTGGGGACTAGCGGGGGGAACAATGAGCAGTTCTTC
TRBJ1-2 - - TRBV19 CASKYGSQLNNYGYTF TGTGCCAGTAAATATGGCAGTCAACTAAATAACTATGGCTACACCTTC
TRBJ2-5 - - TRBV19 CASSIAPGPNPLETQYF TGTGCCAGTAGTATCGCACCGGGGCCAAATCCTCTAGAGACCCAGTACTTC
TRBJ2-5 - - TRBV11-3 CASSPRTLAGVETQYF TGTGCCAGCAGCCCACGGACTCTTGCAGGGGTGGAGACCCAGTACTTC
TRBJ1-1 - TRBD1 TRBV12-3/TRBV12-4 CASGQGLHTEAFF TGTGCCAGCGGACAGGGGTTGCACACTGAAGCTTTCTTT
TRBJ1-5 once TRBD1 TRBV7-8 CASSHGQGPDQPQHF TGTGCCAGCAGCCACGGACAGGGACCAGATCAGCCCCAGCATTTT
TRBJ2-3 - - TRBV2 CASSPTGALSDTQYF TGTGCCAGCAGTCCGACGGGGGCACTCTCAGATACGCAGTATTTT
TRBJ1-3 - - TRBV4-1 CASSQVGRHSGNTIYF TGCGCCAGCAGCCAAGTGGGACGACACTCTGGAAACACCATATATTTT
TRBJ1-3 - - TRBV15 CATSRDYGIGNTIYF TGTGCCACCAGCAGAGATTACGGGATTGGGAACACCATATATTTT
TRBJ2-2 once - TRBV5-6 CASSLVQGLSPGELFF TGTGCCAGCAGCTTGGTTCAGGGGCTTTCACCCGGGGAGCTGTTTTTT
TRBJ2-5 - - TRBV5-1 CASRPTINWGAPMKETQYF TGCGCCAGCAGGCCTACGATTAATTGGGGGGCCCCAATGAAAGAGACCCAGTACTTC
TRBJ1-1 - - TRBV10-3 CAIRQGRDTEAFF TGTGCCATCAGACAAGGGAGGGACACTGAAGCTTTCTTT
TRBJ1-1 - - TRBV6-4 CASSDPSVEAFF TGTGCCAGCAGTGACCCCAGCGTTGAAGCTTTCTTT
TRBJ1-1 - - TRBV6-5 CASWGGRVAFF TGTGCCAGTTGGGGGGGGAGGGTAGCTTTCTTT
TRBJ1-1 - TRBD1 TRBV19 CASSLKRAAGGINTEAFF TGTGCCAGTAGTCTAAAAAGGGCGGCAGGGGGTATCAACACTGAAGCTTTCTTT
TRBJ1-1 - - TRBV5-1 CASSLAAIAANTEAFF TGCGCCAGCAGCTTGGCCGCGATTGCAGCGAACACTGAAGCTTTCTTT
TRBJ2-1 once - TRBV2 CASRGTRDNEQFF TGTGCCAGCAGGGGAACTAGAGATAATGAGCAGTTCTTC
TRBJ1-6 once - TRBV7-9 CASSLGEFDSPLHF TGTGCCAGCAGCTTAGGAGAGTTCGATTCACCCCTCCACTTT
TRBJ1-2 - TRBD1 TRBV7-9 CASSLGDSTGGYTF TGTGCCAGCAGCTTAGGGGACTCGACAGGGGGCTACACCTTC
TRBJ1-4 - TRBD1 TRBV5-5 CASSWGQGRSANEKLFF TGTGCCAGCAGCTGGGGACAGGGGCGGTCGGCTAATGAAAAACTGTTTTTT
TRBJ1-6 - - TRBV6-5 CASSLEAPNSPLHF TGTGCCAGCAGCCTGGAGGCCCCAAATTCACCCCTCCACTTT
TRBJ2-2 - - TRBV5-5 CASSLFQGGNTGELFF TGTGCCAGCAGCTTGTTTCAGGGCGGGAACACCGGGGAGCTGTTTTTT
TRBJ1-2 once - TRBV6-1 CASSEEEGRVYGYTF TGTGCCAGCAGTGAAGAGGAGGGGCGGGTATATGGCTACACCTTC
TRBJ2-5 - TRBD1 TRBV4-1 CASSQARQGVETQYF TGCGCCAGCAGCCAAGCCCGACAGGGGGTGGAGACCCAGTACTTC
TRBJ2-7 - TRBD1 TRBV11-2 CASSFRDSAYEQYF TGTGCCAGCAGCTTCCGGGACAGTGCCTACGAGCAGTACTTC
TRBJ1-6 - - TRBV30 CAWSRGEAPGNSPLHF TGTGCCTGGAGTCGGGGGGAGGCCCCGGGCAATTCACCCCTCCACTTT
TRBJ1-6 - - TRBV19 CASSSLGSSYNSPLHF TGTGCCAGTAGTAGCCTGGGGAGCTCCTATAATTCACCCCTCCACTTT
TRBJ1-5 - - TRBV21-1 CASSKVMCGQGNQPQHF TGTGCCAGCAGCAAGGTGATGTGTGGACAGGGGAATCAGCCCCAGCATTTT
TRBJ1-1 - - TRBV27 CASSLSRPVRGTEAFF TGTGCCAGCAGTTTATCTAGGCCGGTGCGGGGCACTGAAGCTTTCTTT
TRBJ1-5 - - TRBV6-2/TRBV6-3 CASSEFRQIPSNQPQHF TGTGCCAGCAGTGAGTTCCGACAGATCCCTAGCAATCAGCCCCAGCATTTT
TRBJ1-4 - - TRBV30 CAWSEGRQEKLFF TGTGCCTGGAGCGAGGGGAGGCAAGAAAAACTGTTTTTT
TRBJ1-6 - - TRBV7-9 CASSLAAGRSPLHF TGTGCCAGCAGCTTAGCGGCAGGGAGGTCACCCCTCCACTTT
TRBJ2-7 - - TRBV6-2/TRBV6-3 CASSYSSSSYEQYF TGTGCCAGCAGTTACTCCTCGTCAAGCTACGAGCAGTACTTC